This entry lists 30 T cell receptor beta chains sequenced from one sample in a study of blood T cell repertoires in COVID-19. Clones were read by immunoSEQ multiplex PCR, and TCRdb kept only the in-frame ones, dropping some. The data contain some 270,000 clones, approximately 83% of them singletons. What was sequenced was peripheral blood. The receptors stem from a woman between 65 and 79 years old with acute or convalescent COVID-19.

This clone was counted a single time. CDR3 in amino acids: CASSERTGGLPLHF. In DNA form, the CDR3 reads TGTGCCAGCAGTGAAAGGACAGGGGGGTTACCCCTCCACTTT. This rearrangement joins TRBV6-1 to TRBJ1-6; 10 bases map to TRBD1. The J segment lost 12 bases and the V segment lost 2 bases, leaving 4 bases of the junction unmatched. The CDR3 sequence is 14 residues long. From germline, CDR1 is MNHNS and CDR2 SASEGT.

CDR3 protein: CASSLEGPNEQFF. For the CDR3, the DNA is TGTGCCAGCAGCTTAGAGGGCCCCAATGAGCAGTTCTTC. The rearrangement uses TRBV11-3 and TRBJ2-1; D gene unclear. In germline, CDR1 is SGHNT, CDR2 YENEEA. V lost 0 bases and J lost 6, with 6 bases in between. The CDR3 contains 13 residues.

The chain carries TRBV5-1 and TRBJ1-6; D is possibly TRBD1 (5 bases). Trimming shortened V by 4 bases and J by 11 bases, and 16 bases separated the two germline ends. This CDR3 has 14 residues. Germline assignment: CDR1 SGHRS and CDR2 YFSETQ. The CDR3 DNA sequence: TGCGCCAGCAGCCCCCGGGGGTGGTTAGCACCCCTCCACTTT. Amino acids: CASSPRGWLAPLHF. Drawing the rest from reference TRBV5-1 and TRBJ1-6, the complete variable domain is KAGVTQTPRYLIKTRGQQVTLSCSPISGHRSVSWYQQTPGQGLQFLFEYFSETQRNKGNFPGRFSGRQFSNSRSEMNVSTLELGDSALYLCASSPRGWLAPLHFGNGTRLTVT.

J is TRBJ1-3 and V is TRBV24-1; the D is unclear. This CDR3 is built from 11 residues. The V gene lost 4 bases and the J gene lost 7 bases, with 4 bases spanning the gap. Germline assignment: CDR1 KGHDR and CDR2 SFDVKD. CDR3 DNA: TGTGCCACCAGTGACCCGAACACCATATATTTT. Residues: CATSDPNTIYF.

The chain is built from TRBV7-9 and TRBJ2-7, with a possible D match to TRBD1 (6 bases). Per the germline V gene, CDR1 is SEHNR and CDR2 is FQNEAQ (reference sequence). The CDR3 sequence is 15 residues long. Trimming removed 1 base from V and 6 bases from J, with 16 bases in between. The CDR3 is CASSLGTAVTSEQYF. DNA of the CDR3: TGTGCCAGCAGCTTAGGGACAGCGGTAACCTCCGAGCAGTACTTC.

This clone was counted once. This chain connects TRBV7-2 to TRBJ2-5, with 7 bases that match TRBD1. From germline, CDR1 is SGHTA and CDR2 FQGNSA. This CDR3 region has 14 residues. V shed 2 bases, J shed 3 bases, and the junction held 3 bases outside the gene matches. CDR3 region: CASSLRDSKETQYF. CDR3 in DNA: TGTGCCAGCAGCTTACGGGACAGCAAAGAGACCCAGTACTTC.

The rearrangement uses TRBV10-3 and TRBJ1-2; no definite D call. CDR1 and CDR2 (germline): ENHRY, SYGVKD. The V end was cut by 6 bases, the J end by 2 bases, with 13 bases between. This CDR3 region has 14 residues. CDR3 sequence: CAISQTPGNYGYTF. For the CDR3, the DNA is TGTGCCATCAGCCAGACCCCGGGGAACTATGGCTACACCTTC.

Note on this clone: This could be a read error, since a much larger clone is one nucleotide away. The chain has TRBV7-9 and TRBJ2-4, with 10 bases lining up with TRBD1. Trimming took 5 bases from V and 6 from J; bases not matched to a gene: 4. This CDR3 spans 14 amino acids. Per the germline V gene, CDR1 is SEHNR and CDR2 is FQNEAQ (reference sequence). CDR3 sequence (DNA): TGTGCCAGCAGCCACGGGACAGGGGTAAACATTCAGTACTTC. It is translated as CASSHGTGVNIQYF.

J is TRBJ2-2 and V is TRBV2; possible D gene TRBD2, 6 bases. This CDR3 region has 14 residues. The germline V gene has CDR1 SNHLY and CDR2 FYNNEI. The V and J ends lost 5 bases and 1 base respectively, with 8 bases between them. The CDR3 loop reads CASSMGGNTGELFF. The CDR3 nucleotides read TGTGCCAGCAGTATGGGAGGGAACACCGGGGAGCTGTTTTTT.

The V call is TRBV4-2, the J call TRBJ1-3; perhaps TRBD1 as D (6 bases). The V end was cut by 4 bases, the J end by 2 bases, with 9 bases between. Germline-derived CDR1 and CDR2 are LGHNA and YNFKEQ. The CDR3 sequence is 14 residues long. Here the CDR3 DNA reads TGTGCCAGCAGCCTAGGGGGAGCTGGAAACACCATATATTTT. This gives the protein CASSLGGAGNTIYF.

Note on this clone: This CDR3 is also generated by other DNA sequences in the sample. The chain combines TRBV6-5 with TRBJ1-2, with D possibly being TRBD1 (6 bases). Germline V gene lookup returns CDR1 MNHEY and CDR2 SVGAGI. The CDR3 loop spans 12 amino acids. V lost 6 bases and J 3 bases, leaving 8 bases between the germline ends. For the CDR3, the DNA is TGTGCCAGCAGGCGACAGGACTATGGCTACACCTTC. Protein: CASRRQDYGYTF.

The chain combines TRBV7-2 with TRBJ1-1, with TRBD1 identical over 8 bases. J was trimmed by 0 bases and V by 1 base; bases with no gene match: 7. Germline CDR1 is SGHTA and CDR2 is FQGNSA. The length of the CDR3 is 17 residues. CDR3 coding DNA: TGTGCCAGCAGCTTAGGCGGCAGGGGGCTCATGAACACTGAAGCTTTCTTT. Its protein is CASSLGGRGLMNTEAFF.

This chain links TRBV2 with TRBJ1-1; tentatively, D is TRBD1 (5 bases). Germline V gene data show CDR1 as SNHLY and CDR2 as FYNNEI. The ends were cut back, 6 bases at V and 6 bases at J, with 8 bases in the middle. CDR3 length equals 11 residues. The CDR3 reads CASRQGSEAFF. In DNA form, the CDR3 reads TGTGCCAGCAGGCAGGGTTCTGAAGCTTTCTTT.

The chain joins TRBV5-4 to TRBJ2-3, with D tentatively TRBD2 (6 bases). In germline, CDR1 is SGHNT, CDR2 YYREEE (reference sequence). V was trimmed by 4 bases and J by 3 bases, leaving 15 bases between them. The CDR3 contains 15 residues. CDR3 coding DNA: TGTGCCAGCAGCACGGGACTTGGTCAAACAGATACGCAGTATTTT. Protein sequence: CASSTGLGQTDTQYF. The entire variable domain, with the rest obtained from reference TRBV5-4 and TRBJ2-3, is as follows: ETGVTQSPTHLIKTRGQQVTLRCSSQSGHNTVSWYQQALGQGPQFIFQYYREEENGRGNFPPRFSGLQFPNYSSELNVNALELDDSALYLCASSTGLGQTDTQYFGPGTRLTVL.

The chain uses TRBV7-6 and TRBJ1-5; D might be TRBD1 (6 bases). V lost 4 bases and J 4 bases, leaving 8 bases between the germline ends. Germline loops: CDR1 SGHVS, CDR2 FNYEAQ. The CDR3 runs 13 residues. In nucleotides, the CDR3 is TGTGCCAGCAGCTCCGACAGGAATCAGCCCCAGCATTTT. Its translation: CASSSDRNQPQHF.

The rearrangement uses TRBV11-2 and TRBJ2-2; D not certain. Trimming shortened V by 1 base and J by 4 bases, and 7 bases separated the two germline ends. CDR1 is SGHAT, CDR2 FQNNGV, per germline. This CDR3 region has 14 residues. The CDR3: CASSLGASTGELFF. The CDR3 DNA sequence: TGTGCCAGCAGCTTAGGGGCGAGCACCGGGGAGCTGTTTTTT.

The J gene is TRBJ1-1, the V gene TRBV6-6; TRBD1 agrees at 12 bases. CDR1 MNHNY and CDR2 SVGAGI come from the germline V gene (reference sequence). The J segment lost 2 bases and the V segment lost 6 bases, leaving 7 bases of the junction unmatched. The CDR3 sequence is 16 residues long. The CDR3, as DNA: TGTGCCAGCAGCCCCGGGACAGGGGGCTTTAACACTGAAGCTTTCTTT. Residues: CASSPGTGGFNTEAFF.

This chain links TRBV20-1 with TRBJ1-1; D is ambiguous. The CDR3 spans 11 residues. The germline V gene has CDR1 DFQATT and CDR2 SNEGSKA (reference sequence). With 3 bases removed from V and 11 bases from J, the gap between germline ends came to 13 bases. CDR3 amino acids: CSASWKGEAFF. CDR3 DNA: TGCAGTGCTAGTTGGAAGGGAGAGGCTTTCTTT.

This chain uses TRBV16 with TRBJ2-3, with 7 bases aligning to TRBD2. Germline V lookup: CDR1 KGHSY, CDR2 FQNENV. The CDR3 runs to 15 residues. Trimming took 0 bases from V and 5 from J; bases not matched to a gene: 5. The DNA of the CDR3 is TGTGCCAGCAGCCAATCCCGGGGGGAGAGAGATACGCAGTATTTT. It translates to CASSQSRGERDTQYF.

The rearrangement joins TRBV6-5 to TRBJ1-1, with D hard to call. V lost 6 bases, J lost 5 bases, and 16 bases lay in between. This CDR3 is built from 14 residues. Germline V CDR1 and CDR2: MNHEY, SVGAGI. This CDR3 is CASRLGSRETEAFF. In DNA, the CDR3 is TGTGCCAGCAGGTTAGGTTCAAGGGAGACTGAAGCTTTCTTT.

The chain is built from TRBV27 and TRBJ2-7; no clear D gene. V gave up 4 bases and J gave up 3 bases, with 13 bases separating them. The CDR3 is made up of 14 amino acids. In germline, CDR1 is MNHEY, CDR2 SMNVEV (reference sequence). The CDR3 coding sequence is TGTGCCAGCAGTTCGGCCCCATCGGGCTACGAGCAGTACTTC. Protein product: CASSSAPSGYEQYF.

With respect to this clone: Distinct nucleotide sequences in the sample also encode this CDR3. This chain uses TRBV29-1 with TRBJ1-3; D uncertain. The CDR3 loop spans 13 amino acids. The V and J ends lost 3 bases and 0 bases respectively, with 6 bases between them. CDR1 is SQVTM and CDR2 is ANQGSEA in the germline V gene. CDR3 DNA sequence: TGCAGCGTTGAGTCCGGCTCTGGAAACACCATATATTTT. Protein sequence: CSVESGSGNTIYF.

CDR3 in amino acids: CASRSLSGGGADTQYF. CDR3 sequence (DNA): TGTGCCAGTAGATCCCTTAGCGGGGGGGGCGCAGATACGCAGTATTTT. This chain uses TRBV19 with TRBJ2-3, with 11 bases lining up with TRBD2. CDR3 length: 16 residues. The trim removed 6 bases at V and 4 bases at J, leaving 9 bases unmatched. Germline CDR1 and CDR2: LNHDA and SQIVND (reference sequence).

The chain combines TRBV6-5 with TRBJ1-2; 7 bases align to TRBD1. The length of the CDR3 is 13 residues. Germline CDR1 is MNHEY and CDR2 is SVGAGI. The V and J ends lost 6 bases and 3 bases, in that order; junction bases with no gene match: 4. The CDR3 here is CASRTGVDYGYTF. The CDR3, as DNA: TGTGCCAGCAGAACAGGGGTCGACTATGGCTACACCTTC.

The chain combines TRBV19 with TRBJ1-6; D might be TRBD1 (5 bases). Germline-derived CDR1 and CDR2 are LNHDA and SQIVND (reference sequence). V was cut by 1 base and J by 7 bases, with 11 bases left in between. This CDR3 spans 15 amino acids. The CDR3 sequence: CASSIAQGLNSPLHF. DNA of the CDR3: TGTGCCAGTAGTATAGCCCAGGGTTTGAATTCACCCCTCCACTTT.

J is TRBJ1-4 and V is TRBV5-1; no definite D call. The V end was cut by 0 bases, the J end by 2 bases, with 8 bases between. CDR1 SGHRS and CDR2 YFSETQ come from the germline V gene. There are 15 residues in the CDR3. Here the CDR3 reads CASSLDPSTNEKLFF. CDR3 bases: TGCGCCAGCAGCTTGGATCCGTCTACTAATGAAAAACTGTTTTTT.

The V gene is TRBV6-1, the J gene TRBJ2-5; D gene ambiguous. The CDR3 is 13 amino acids. The germline gives CDR1 MNHNS, CDR2 SASEGT. Trimming pared 3 bases from V and 2 bases from J, leaving 7 bases between. The CDR3 nucleotides are TGTGCCAGCAGTGATTCGGGTCAAGAGACCCAGTACTTC. It is translated as CASSDSGQETQYF.

The V and J genes are TRBV6-5 and TRBJ2-7; TRBD2 aligns across 7 bases. J lost 3 bases, V lost 0 bases, and 5 bases had no gene match. Germline CDR1 is MNHEY and CDR2 is SVGAGI. The CDR3 extends over 15 amino acids. In DNA, the CDR3 is TGTGCCAGCAGTTACTCGGGTAGCGGGCACTACGAGCAGTACTTC. Amino acid sequence: CASSYSGSGHYEQYF.

The chain employs TRBV3-1 (or the pseudogene TRBV3-2) and TRBJ2-1, with TRBD2 matching over 13 bases. Per germline, CDR1 LGHDT and CDR2 YNNKEL (reference sequence). This CDR3 is built from 18 residues. Losses at the gene ends were 4 bases for V and 1 base for J; bases not matched to a gene: 7. In DNA form, the CDR3 reads TGTGCCAGCAGCCGTCTGGGACTAGCGGGGTATTCCTACAATGAGCAGTTCTTC. Its protein is CASSRLGLAGYSYNEQFF.

The J gene is TRBJ1-1, the V gene TRBV6-5; TRBD1 agrees at 7 bases. The CDR3 totals 14 residues. Looked up from germline, CDR1 is MNHEY and CDR2 is SVGAGI. V trimming: 5 bases; J trimming: 4 bases; junction bases outside the gene matches: 7. CDR3 region: CASSPRDRSTEAFF. The CDR3 bases are TGTGCCAGCAGTCCCCGGGACAGAAGCACTGAAGCTTTCTTT.